This T cell receptor beta chain was documented in a study of T cells in Graves' hyperthyroidism and ophthalmopathy. This clonotype was detected many times. This CDR3 is built from 15 residues. V gave up 3 bases and J gave up 7 bases, with 19 bases separating them. TCR beta CDR3 region amplification was performed from RNA transcripts. TCR CDR3 regions were first amplified by RT-PCR with HTBI primers. TCRdb processed the multiplex PCR reads anew with MiXCR; each CDR3 protein has one entry. Counted here are 350,000 or so distinct CDR3 sequences, roughly 18% occurring once; the ten biggest clones make up about 16%.

The V call is TRBV12-3 or TRBV12-4, the J call TRBJ2-7, with D possibly matching TRBD2 (6 bases). The sequencing sample was made of blood. The sequence was obtained from a woman between 40 and 55 years old with Graves' ophthalmopathy. CDR3 sequence (DNA): TGTGCCAGCAGTTTGAGGGCTAGCGTAGGCGGTGAGCAGTACTTC. Amino acids: CASSLRASVGGEQYF.